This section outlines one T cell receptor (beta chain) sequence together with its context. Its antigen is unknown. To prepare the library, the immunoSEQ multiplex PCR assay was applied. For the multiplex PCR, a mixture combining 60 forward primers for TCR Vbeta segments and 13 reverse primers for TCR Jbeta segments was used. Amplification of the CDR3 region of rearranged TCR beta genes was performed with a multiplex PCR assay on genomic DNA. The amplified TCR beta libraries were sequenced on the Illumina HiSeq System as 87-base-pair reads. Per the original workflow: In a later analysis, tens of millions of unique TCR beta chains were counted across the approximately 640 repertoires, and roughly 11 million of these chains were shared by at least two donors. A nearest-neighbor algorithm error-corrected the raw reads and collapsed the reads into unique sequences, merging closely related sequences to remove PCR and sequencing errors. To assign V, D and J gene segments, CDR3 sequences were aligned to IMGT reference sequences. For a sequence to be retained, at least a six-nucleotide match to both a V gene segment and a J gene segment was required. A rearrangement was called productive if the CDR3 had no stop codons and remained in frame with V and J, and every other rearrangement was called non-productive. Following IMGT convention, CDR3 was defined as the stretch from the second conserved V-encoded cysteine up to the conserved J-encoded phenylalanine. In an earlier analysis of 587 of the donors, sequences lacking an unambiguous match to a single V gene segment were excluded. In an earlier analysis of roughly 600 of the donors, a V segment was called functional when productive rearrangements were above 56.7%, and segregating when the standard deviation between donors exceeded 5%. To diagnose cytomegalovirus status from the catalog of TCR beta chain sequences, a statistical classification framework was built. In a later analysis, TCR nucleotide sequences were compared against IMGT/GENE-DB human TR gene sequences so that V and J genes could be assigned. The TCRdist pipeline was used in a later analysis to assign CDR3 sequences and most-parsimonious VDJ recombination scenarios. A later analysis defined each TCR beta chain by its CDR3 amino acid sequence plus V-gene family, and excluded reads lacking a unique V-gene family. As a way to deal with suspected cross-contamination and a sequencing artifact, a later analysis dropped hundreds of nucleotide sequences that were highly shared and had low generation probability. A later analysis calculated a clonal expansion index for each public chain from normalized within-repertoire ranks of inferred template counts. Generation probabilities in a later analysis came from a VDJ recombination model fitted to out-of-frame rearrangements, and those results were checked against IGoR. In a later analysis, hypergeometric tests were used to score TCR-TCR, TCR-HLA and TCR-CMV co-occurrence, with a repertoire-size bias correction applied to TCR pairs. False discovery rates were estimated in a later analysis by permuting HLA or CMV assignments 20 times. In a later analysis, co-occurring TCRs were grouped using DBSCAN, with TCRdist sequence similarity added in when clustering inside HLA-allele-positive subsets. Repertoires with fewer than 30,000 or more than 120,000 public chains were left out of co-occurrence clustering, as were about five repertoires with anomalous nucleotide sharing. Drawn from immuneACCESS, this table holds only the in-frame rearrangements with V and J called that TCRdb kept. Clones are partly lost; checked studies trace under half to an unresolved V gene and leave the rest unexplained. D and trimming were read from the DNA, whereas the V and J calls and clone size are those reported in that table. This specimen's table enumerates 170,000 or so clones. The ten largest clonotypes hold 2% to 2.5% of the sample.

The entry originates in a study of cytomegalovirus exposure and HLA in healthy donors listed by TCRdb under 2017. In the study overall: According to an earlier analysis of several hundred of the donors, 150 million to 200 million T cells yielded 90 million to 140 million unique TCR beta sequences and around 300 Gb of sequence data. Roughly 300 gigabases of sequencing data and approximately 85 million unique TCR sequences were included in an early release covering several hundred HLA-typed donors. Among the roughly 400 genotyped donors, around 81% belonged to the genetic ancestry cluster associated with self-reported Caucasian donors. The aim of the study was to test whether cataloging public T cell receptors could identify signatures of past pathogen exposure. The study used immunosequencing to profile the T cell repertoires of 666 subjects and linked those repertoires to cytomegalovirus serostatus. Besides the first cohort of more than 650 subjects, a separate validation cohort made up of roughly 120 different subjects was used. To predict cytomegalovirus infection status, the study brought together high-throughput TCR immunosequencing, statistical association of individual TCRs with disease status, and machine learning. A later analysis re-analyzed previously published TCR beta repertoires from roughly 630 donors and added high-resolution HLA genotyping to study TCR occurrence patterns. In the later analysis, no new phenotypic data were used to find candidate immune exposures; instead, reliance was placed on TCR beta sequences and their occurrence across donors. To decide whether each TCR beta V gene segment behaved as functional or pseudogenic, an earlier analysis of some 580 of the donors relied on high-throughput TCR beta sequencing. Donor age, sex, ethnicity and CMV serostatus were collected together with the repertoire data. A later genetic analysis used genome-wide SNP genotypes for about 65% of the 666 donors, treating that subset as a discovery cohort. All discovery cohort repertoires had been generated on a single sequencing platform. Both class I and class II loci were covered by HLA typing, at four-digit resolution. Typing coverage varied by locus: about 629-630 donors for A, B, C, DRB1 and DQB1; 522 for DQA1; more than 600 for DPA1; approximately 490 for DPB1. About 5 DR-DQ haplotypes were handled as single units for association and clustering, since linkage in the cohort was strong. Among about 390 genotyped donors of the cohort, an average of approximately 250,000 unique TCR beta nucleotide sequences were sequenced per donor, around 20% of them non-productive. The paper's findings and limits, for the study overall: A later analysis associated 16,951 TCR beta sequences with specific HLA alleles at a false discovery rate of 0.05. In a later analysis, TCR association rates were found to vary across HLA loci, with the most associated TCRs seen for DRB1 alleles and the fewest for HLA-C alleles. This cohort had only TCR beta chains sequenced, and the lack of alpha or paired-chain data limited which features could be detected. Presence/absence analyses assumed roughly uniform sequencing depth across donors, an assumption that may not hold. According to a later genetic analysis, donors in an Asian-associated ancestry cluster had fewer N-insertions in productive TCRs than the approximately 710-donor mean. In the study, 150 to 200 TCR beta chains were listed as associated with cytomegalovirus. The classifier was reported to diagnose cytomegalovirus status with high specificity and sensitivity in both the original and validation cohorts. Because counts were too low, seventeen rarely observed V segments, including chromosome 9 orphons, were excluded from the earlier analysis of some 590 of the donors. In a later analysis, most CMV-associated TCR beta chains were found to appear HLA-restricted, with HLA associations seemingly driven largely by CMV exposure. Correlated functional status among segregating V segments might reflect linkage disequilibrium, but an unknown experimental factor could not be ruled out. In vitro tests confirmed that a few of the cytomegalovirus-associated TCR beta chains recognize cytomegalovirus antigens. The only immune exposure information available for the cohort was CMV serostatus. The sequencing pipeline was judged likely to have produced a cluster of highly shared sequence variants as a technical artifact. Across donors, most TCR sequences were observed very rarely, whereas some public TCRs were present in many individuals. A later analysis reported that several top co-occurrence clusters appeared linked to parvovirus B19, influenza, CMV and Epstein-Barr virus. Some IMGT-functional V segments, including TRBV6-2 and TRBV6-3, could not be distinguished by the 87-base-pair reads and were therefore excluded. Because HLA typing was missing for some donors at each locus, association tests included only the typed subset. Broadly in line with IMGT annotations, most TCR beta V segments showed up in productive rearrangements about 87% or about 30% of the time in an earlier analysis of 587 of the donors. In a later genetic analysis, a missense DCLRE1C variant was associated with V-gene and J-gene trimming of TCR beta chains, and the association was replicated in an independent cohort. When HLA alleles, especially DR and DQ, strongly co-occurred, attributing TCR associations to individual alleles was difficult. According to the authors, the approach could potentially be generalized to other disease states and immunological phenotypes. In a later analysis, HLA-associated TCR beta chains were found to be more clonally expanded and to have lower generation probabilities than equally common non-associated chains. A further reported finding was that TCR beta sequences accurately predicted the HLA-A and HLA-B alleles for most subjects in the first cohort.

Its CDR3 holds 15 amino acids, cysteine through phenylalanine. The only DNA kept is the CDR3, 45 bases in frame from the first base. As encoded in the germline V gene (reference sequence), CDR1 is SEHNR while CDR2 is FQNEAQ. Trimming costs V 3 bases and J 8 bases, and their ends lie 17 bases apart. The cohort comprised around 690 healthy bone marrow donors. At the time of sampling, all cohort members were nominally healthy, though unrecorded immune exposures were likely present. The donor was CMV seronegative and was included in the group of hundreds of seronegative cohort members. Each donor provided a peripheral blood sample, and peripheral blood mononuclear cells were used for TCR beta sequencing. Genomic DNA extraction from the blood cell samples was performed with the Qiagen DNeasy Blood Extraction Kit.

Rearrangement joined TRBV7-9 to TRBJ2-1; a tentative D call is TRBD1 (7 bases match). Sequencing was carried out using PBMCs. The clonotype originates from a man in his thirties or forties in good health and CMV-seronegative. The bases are TGTGCCAGCAGCTTTTACAGGGGAGGTAGAGATGAGCAGTTCTTC. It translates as CASSFYRGGRDEQFF.